These 4 T cell receptor beta chains came from one sample sequenced in a study of blood T cell repertoires in COVID-19. Method: immunoSEQ multiplex PCR; TCRdb's copy keeps in-frame clones and lacks some. Among around 150,000 clones listed, over 85% were seen once. Sequenced: peripheral blood. These receptors were obtained from a woman aged 45-60 years with acute or convalescent COVID-19.

The J gene is TRBJ1-1, the V gene TRBV4-1; 7 nucleotides agree with TRBD1. Trimming took 4 bases from V and 2 from J; bases not matched to a gene: 7. Germline V lookup: CDR1 MGHRA, CDR2 YSYEKL. The CDR3 runs to 15 residues. The CDR3 sequence is CASSRPGQINTEAFF. CDR3 DNA: TGCGCCAGCAGCCGACCGGGACAGATAAACACTGAAGCTTTCTTT.

The J gene is TRBJ1-4, the V gene TRBV18; a possible D gene is TRBD1 (5 bases). The CDR3 sequence is 14 residues long. The germline gives CDR1 KGHSH, CDR2 LQKENI. Trimming pared 3 bases from V and 4 bases from J, leaving 9 bases between. The CDR3 sequence: CASSPVGGNEKLFF. The CDR3, as DNA: TGTGCCAGCTCACCTGTGGGGGGTAATGAAAAACTGTTTTTT.

This clone was observed once. The rearrangement links TRBV18 to TRBJ2-7; TRBD1 agrees at 8 bases. V shed 3 bases and J 5 bases; nucleotides not matched to a gene: 12. The CDR3 covers 16 residues. CDR1 KGHSH and CDR2 LQKENI come from the germline V gene. In DNA form, the CDR3 reads TGTGCCAGCTCACCGACCTATTCAGGGGGCTGGAACGAGCAGTACTTC. Translation gives CASSPTYSGGWNEQYF.

The genes are TRBV6-5 and TRBJ2-7; 10 bases map to TRBD1. Trimming at V came to 4 bases and at J to 9 bases, leaving 12 bases not matched to a gene. The CDR3 runs to 15 residues. CDR1 and CDR2 from the germline V gene are MNHEY and SVGAGI. In nucleotides, the CDR3 is TGTGCCAGCAGTTTTCGAACAGACAGGGGGCTTGGGCAGTACTTC. This gives the protein CASSFRTDRGLGQYF.